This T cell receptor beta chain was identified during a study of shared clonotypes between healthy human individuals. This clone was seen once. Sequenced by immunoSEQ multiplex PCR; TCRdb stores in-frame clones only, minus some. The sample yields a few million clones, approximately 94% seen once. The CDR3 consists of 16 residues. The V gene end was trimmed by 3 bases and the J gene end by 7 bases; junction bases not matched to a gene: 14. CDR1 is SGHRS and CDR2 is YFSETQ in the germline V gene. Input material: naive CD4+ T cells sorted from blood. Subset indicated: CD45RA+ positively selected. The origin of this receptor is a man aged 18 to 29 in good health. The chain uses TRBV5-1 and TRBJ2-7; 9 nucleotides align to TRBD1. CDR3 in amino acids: CASSWMGQGGLEEQYF. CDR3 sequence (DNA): TGCGCCAGCAGCTGGATGGGACAGGGAGGGTTGGAGGAGCAGTACTTC.